The subject of this entry is one T cell receptor (beta chain). Its target is not known. The authors produced TCR alpha and TCR beta cDNA libraries with sample barcodes and UMIs by 5'RACE using constant-segment primers. TCRdb processed the 5' RACE reads anew with MiXCR; each CDR3 protein has one entry. The top ten hold roughly 12% of the sample, which has under 400,000 distinct CDR3 sequences, 25% to 30% seen once. The germline V and J ends were trimmed by 5 bases and 4 bases, with 9 bases remaining between them. CDR1 is MNHEY and CDR2 is SVGAGI in the germline V gene. This CDR3 is 13 amino acids long. The data derive from a study of T-cell memory formation after mild COVID-19. Study results and limitations: Clones shrinking from day 15 to 85 showed even CD4/CD8 mixes; later expanders tilted CD4+.

The V call is TRBV6-5, the J call TRBJ1-5; maybe TRBD1 (5 bases). The TCR originated in an adult woman who had mild COVID-19 (a few samples of this study predate the infection). Cell type and time point are not known. The sequencing input was PBMCs or a T cell subset sorted from them (not recorded which). The chain's CDR3 is CASSQPGNQPQHF. CDR3 coding DNA: TGTGCCAGCAGTCAACCAGGGAATCAGCCCCAGCATTTT.